This is a list of T cell receptor beta chains from one sample in a study of cytomegalovirus exposure and HLA in healthy donors. Clones were read by immunoSEQ multiplex PCR, and TCRdb kept only the in-frame ones, dropping some. The data contain fewer than 250,000 clones, 81% of them singletons. Material: PBMCs. The source of these receptors is a man aged 35-49 years in good health and CMV-seropositive. The CDR3 runs from the conserved cysteine through the conserved F or W. D genes are given only for firm matches. The size of a clone is reported for some rows only, either as once, few or many, or as a class for expanded clones.

>TRBV4-1|TRBJ2-1|-|-
TGCGCCAGCAGCCCCAAACAGGAACAGGAGGGTTCGGAGCAGTTCTTC
CASSPKQEQEGSEQFF
>TRBV28|TRBJ2-1|-|-
TGTGCCAGCAGGGCTAGCGTAAGGTTAAGCGGTGAGCAGTTCTTC
CASRASVRLSGEQFF
>TRBV4-1|TRBJ1-3|-|TRBD1
TGCGCCAGCAGCACCGGGACAGGGACTGGAAACACCATATATTTT
CASSTGTGTGNTIYF
>TRBV10-3|TRBJ2-3|-|-
TGTGCCATCAGTGAAGGGGGGGCCCACACAGATACGCAGTATTTT
CAISEGGAHTDTQYF
>TRBV11-2|TRBJ1-1|-|TRBD1
TGTGCCAGCAGCCCTTTAGGACAGGGGCTGACTGAAGCTTTCTTT
CASSPLGQGLTEAFF
>TRBV30|TRBJ2-3|once|-
TGTGCCGCCATCACAGGGTCTATTCCGGATACGCAGTATTTT
CAAITGSIPDTQYF
>TRBV9|TRBJ2-1|-|TRBD2
TGTGCCAGCAGCGTCAGCGGGGGGCCGACCAGTCTCAATGAGCAGTTCTTC
CASSVSGGPTSLNEQFF
>TRBV5-4|TRBJ2-5|-|TRBD2
TGTGCCAGCAGTCGGAGCGGGGGGCAAGAGACCCAGTACTTC
CASSRSGGQETQYF
>TRBV7-2|TRBJ2-7|-|-
TGTGCCAGCAGCTTAGCGGCTAGCGCCTCCTACGAGCAGTACTTC
CASSLAASASYEQYF
>TRBV11-1|TRBJ2-1|-|TRBD1
TGTGCCAGCAGCTTGGGGCAGGGGGCGTTAAGTGAGCAGTTCTTC
CASSLGQGALSEQFF
>TRBV19|TRBJ1-2|once|-
TGTGCCAGTAGTCCGAACAGGGAGGGGGGCTACACCTTC
CASSPNREGGYTF
>TRBV2|TRBJ2-7|-|-
TGTGCCAGCAGTGTGCAGTTCAGGGACGAGCAGTACTTC
CASSVQFRDEQYF
>TRBV19|TRBJ1-2|-|-
TGTGCCAGTAGTGGTCTTCAGTATGGCTACACCTTC
CASSGLQYGYTF
>TRBV19|TRBJ1-5|-|-
TGTGCCAGTAGTATCCCCTCCAGGGTTTACAATCAGCCCCAGCATTTT
CASSIPSRVYNQPQHF
>TRBV7-9|TRBJ2-1|-|TRBD2
TGTGCCAGCAGCTTGGGACTAGCGGGGGCGATATACAATGAGCAGTTCTTC
CASSLGLAGAIYNEQFF
>TRBV5-6|TRBJ2-7|-|TRBD1
TGTGCCAGCAGCTACTGGACAGGGGCCAACGAGCAGTACTTC
CASSYWTGANEQYF
>TRBV5-1|TRBJ2-7|few|TRBD1
TGCGCCAGCAGCTTGGCGGACAGGAACCATGAGGCCTACGAGCAGTACTTC
CASSLADRNHEAYEQYF
>TRBV28|TRBJ2-7|-|-
TGTGCCAGCAGTTTAAGAGGCTACGAGCAGTACTTC
CASSLRGYEQYF
>TRBV10-2|TRBJ1-2|-|TRBD1
TGCGCCAGCAGTGACCCCCGGGACAGGGATAATGGCTACACCTTC
CASSDPRDRDNGYTF
>TRBV19|TRBJ1-2|-|-
TGTGCCAGTAGTATAGATTCCAGGGAGGATGGCTACACCTTC
CASSIDSREDGYTF
>TRBV5-1|TRBJ2-7|-|TRBD2
TGCGCCAGCAGATCGGGACTAGCGAACTACGAGCAGTACTTC
CASRSGLANYEQYF
>TRBV4-3|TRBJ2-1|-|TRBD1
TGCGCCAGCAGCCAGACAGGGGGCTCGAGTGAGCAGTTCTTC
CASSQTGGSSEQFF
>TRBV6-5|TRBJ2-5|-|-
TGTGCCAGCAGTTACTCCTTCAGGAACGGCCAAGAGACCCAGTACTTC
CASSYSFRNGQETQYF
>TRBV5-1|TRBJ2-2|-|-
TGCGCCAGCAGCTTGGACAGGGCGGACACCGGGGAGCTGTTTTTT
CASSLDRADTGELFF
>TRBV6-5|TRBJ2-1|-|TRBD2
TGTGCCAGCAGCATAGCGGGAGGGCCTGGCAATGAGCAGTTCTTC
CASSIAGGPGNEQFF
>TRBV2|TRBJ2-1|once|TRBD2
TGTGCCAGCAGTGGGGGCGGGGGGGTAAATGAGCAGTTCTTC
CASSGGGGVNEQFF
>TRBV19|TRBJ1-5|-|-
TGTGCCAGTAGTGGAGAGGGGCAGGGGACCCGGCCCCAGCATTTT
CASSGEGQGTRPQHF
>TRBV19|TRBJ2-5|-|-
TGTGCCAGTAGTATAGACCACTGGAGTCCGGGCCAAGAGACCCAGTACTTC
CASSIDHWSPGQETQYF
>TRBV7-8|TRBJ1-4|-|-
TGTGCCAGCAGCTTAGTGTCAGGGAACAATGAAAAACTGTTTTTT
CASSLVSGNNEKLFF
>TRBV5-1|TRBJ2-5|-|TRBD2
TGCGCCAGCAGCTTGGTAAGGACTAGCGGGCACGAGACCCAGTACTTC
CASSLVRTSGHETQYF
>TRBV7-2|TRBJ2-7|-|-
TGTGCCAGCAGCCCGGACTTCTACGAGCAGTACTTC
CASSPDFYEQYF
>TRBV2|TRBJ2-2|-|TRBD2
TGTGCCAGCAGTGACGCTAGCGGGGGAACCGGGGAGCTGTTTTTT
CASSDASGGTGELFF
>TRBV27|TRBJ2-7|-|TRBD2
TGTGCCAGCAGTTTACTGGGGGGGAAAGACGAGCAGTACTTC
CASSLLGGKDEQYF
>TRBV6-1|TRBJ1-1|-|-
TGTGCCAGCAGTGAACAGGGATTTGAAGCTTTCTTT
CASSEQGFEAFF
>TRBV10-3|TRBJ1-2|-|TRBD1
TGTGCCACATCACAGGGGGCTTCTGGCTACACCTTC
CATSQGASGYTF
>TRBV18|TRBJ2-1|-|TRBD2
TGTGCCAGCTCACCGAGCGGGGGGGGTGAGCAGTTCTTC
CASSPSGGGEQFF
>TRBV5-1|TRBJ1-1|-|-
TGCGCCAGCAGCGCGGACACGAACACTGAAGCTTTCTTT
CASSADTNTEAFF
>TRBV15|TRBJ2-1|few|-
TGTGCCACCAGACTTCAAGCGACGGGAGCGATGAATGAGCAGTTCTTC
CATRLQATGAMNEQFF
>TRBV2|TRBJ2-3|-|-
TGTGCCAGCAGTGACTGGGGCAAGGGTACCACAGATACGCAGTATTTT
CASSDWGKGTTDTQYF
>TRBV19|TRBJ2-5|-|-
TGTGCCAGTAGTATAGACGGAGGGTCCCGAGAGACCCAGTACTTC
CASSIDGGSRETQYF
>TRBV4-2|TRBJ2-7|-|-
TGTGCCAGCAGCCCAGTCGGACAACCCTACGAGCAGTACTTC
CASSPVGQPYEQYF
>TRBV29-1|TRBJ2-7|-|-
TGCAGCGTCTCTCTAGCTTCGTTAGGCGAGCAGTACTTC
CSVSLASLGEQYF
>TRBV2|TRBJ2-5|-|-
TGTGCCAGCAGTGCGGGGCTAGGAGGGGAGACCCAGTACTTC
CASSAGLGGETQYF
>TRBV18|TRBJ2-7|-|-
TGTGCCAGCTCACCCTGGCCAGGGGAGGGCGAGCAGTACTTC
CASSPWPGEGEQYF
>TRBV27|TRBJ1-4|once|-
TGTGCCAGCAGTTTGGAAGGGGCCTCTAATGAAAAACTGTTTTTT
CASSLEGASNEKLFF
>TRBV27|TRBJ2-7|-|TRBD1
TGTGCCAGCAGAAGGAGAGGGGCGACAGGGGCGAATTTCTACGAGCAGTACTTC
CASRRRGATGANFYEQYF
>TRBV7-9|TRBJ2-1|-|TRBD1
TGTGCCAGCAGCCCCCCGGGACAGGGCGCTTTCTTC
CASSPPGQGAFF
>TRBV27|TRBJ2-1|-|TRBD2
TGTGCCACCCGCCTCGGGGGGAATGAGCAGTTCTTC
CATRLGGNEQFF
>TRBV18|TRBJ1-1|-|TRBD1
TGTGCCAGCTCACGACAGGGGGTCGGCACTGAAGCTTTCTTT
CASSRQGVGTEAFF
>TRBV5-1|TRBJ2-7|-|TRBD1
TGCGCCAGCAGCCGAGAGGGGGCAGCTTACCACGAGCAGTACTTC
CASSREGAAYHEQYF
>TRBV4-1|TRBJ2-3|-|TRBD2
TGCGCCAGCAGCCCTTGGACTAGCGGGAGTATCCCAGATACGCAGTATTTT
CASSPWTSGSIPDTQYF
>TRBV2|TRBJ1-3|-|-
TGTGCCAGCAGTGCCGGACAGTCTGGAAACACCATATATTTT
CASSAGQSGNTIYF
>TRBV7-2|TRBJ2-1|-|-
TGTGCCAGCAGCTTAATAGCTCCCTACAATGAGCAGTTCTTC
CASSLIAPYNEQFF
>TRBV10-3|TRBJ1-4|-|TRBD1
TGTGCCATCAGTGAGTCGTCCCGACAGGGTGGGACAACTAATGAAAAACTGTTTTTT
CAISESSRQGGTTNEKLFF